This T cell receptor (beta chain) was recorded in a study of cytomegalovirus exposure and HLA in healthy donors (dated by TCRdb to between 2016 and 2019). A note on the overall study: According to a later analysis, the roughly 120 validation repertoires were produced on the same platform as the approximately 610 repertoires of the first cohort. The study aimed to test whether cataloging public T cell receptors could reveal signatures of past pathogen exposure. Besides the first cohort of 666 subjects, a separate validation cohort made up of roughly 120 different subjects was used. High-throughput TCR immunosequencing, statistical association of individual TCRs with disease status, and machine learning were combined to predict cytomegalovirus infection status.

The donors belonged to the validation cohort of about 110 subjects, which was separate from the approximately 700-subject first cohort. Overall study results and their limits: Across donors, most TCR sequences were observed very rarely, whereas some public TCRs were present in many individuals. Subsequent analysis determined that TCRs grouped into clusters in the first cohort also showed a tendency toward co-occurrence across the approximately 110 validation repertoires, and about 94% of cluster scores exceeded 0. The validation cohort had no HLA typing available for a later analysis, so co-occurrence within that cohort was assessed over all 120 or so repertoires. In vitro tests confirmed that a few of the cytomegalovirus-associated TCR beta chains recognize cytomegalovirus antigens. The authors suggested that the approach could potentially be extended to other disease states and immunological phenotypes. The study listed 164 TCR beta chains as associated with cytomegalovirus. In both the original and validation cohorts, the classifier was reported to diagnose cytomegalovirus status with high specificity and sensitivity.

Library construction relied on the immunoSEQ multiplex PCR assay. As for the original processing: A statistical classification framework was built to diagnose cytomegalovirus status from the catalog of TCR beta chain sequences. TCRdb holds this immuneACCESS table with in-frame rearrangements only. Some clones are missing; in checked studies, unresolved V genes explain under half, and the rest has no known cause. That table is the source of V, J and clone size, and D and trimming were worked out from the DNA. The sample table holds 300,000 to 350,000 clones, of which approximately 86% were seen once. Together, the top ten hold roughly 0.88% of the sample. In the case of this clone: Its recognized antigen is unknown. Qualities for individual bases were not recorded, and no much larger clone is one base off.

The germline V gene specifies SGHTA as CDR1 and FQGNSA as CDR2. V gives up 5 bases and J gives up 11 bases, and the segment between their germline ends measures 25 bases. Its CDR3 holds 15 amino acids, cysteine through phenylalanine. Of the read, only the CDR3 DNA is kept; its 45 bases are in frame from base 1. Input material: PBMCs. This clonotype was sampled from a man younger than 40 in good health and CMV-seronegative. Here the chain combines TRBV7-2 and TRBJ2-7, with a weak D call of TRBD2 (5 bases match). The sequenced DNA is TGTGCCAGCAGCGCCCGACTAACAGTACGAACAGAGGAGTACTTC. Protein translation: CASSARLTVRTEEYF.